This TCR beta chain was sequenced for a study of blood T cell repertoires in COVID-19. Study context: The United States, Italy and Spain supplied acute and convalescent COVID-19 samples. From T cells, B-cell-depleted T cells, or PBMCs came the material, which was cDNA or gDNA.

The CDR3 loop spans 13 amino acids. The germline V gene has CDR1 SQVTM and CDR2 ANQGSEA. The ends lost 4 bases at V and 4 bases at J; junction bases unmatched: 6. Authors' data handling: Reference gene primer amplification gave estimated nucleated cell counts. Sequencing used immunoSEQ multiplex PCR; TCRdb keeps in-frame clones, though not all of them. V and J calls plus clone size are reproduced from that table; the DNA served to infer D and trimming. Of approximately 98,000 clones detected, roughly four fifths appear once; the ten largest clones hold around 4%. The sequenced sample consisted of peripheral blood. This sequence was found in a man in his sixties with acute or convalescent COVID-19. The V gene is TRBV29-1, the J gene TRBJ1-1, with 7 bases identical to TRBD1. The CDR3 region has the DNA TGCAGCGTTGGAAAAGCAGGGGGCACTGAAGCTTTCTTT. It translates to CSVGKAGGTEAFF.